The 27 T cell receptor beta chains below were found in one sample sequenced in a study of T cell repertoires in cytomegalovirus infection. These receptors have no known antigen. TCRdb called the reads again in MiXCR, with one record for every CDR3 protein. The data show 300,000 to 400,000 distinct CDR3 sequences, about 25% seen once. This specimen was cultured PBMCs, taken from culture after CMV antigen stimulation. These receptors came from a human donor in good health (CMV status not recorded). Some clones in this sample may be carry-over from other donors' samples.

This clonotype turned up a few times. The chain is built from TRBV19 and TRBJ2-7; 12 nucleotides line up with TRBD1. This CDR3 has 12 residues. Germline V gene sequence: CDR1 LNHDA, CDR2 SQIVND (reference sequence). Here the CDR3 DNA reads TGTGAGGGACAGGGGGCAATCCGCGAGCAGTACGTC. Protein sequence: CEGQGAIREQYV.

J is TRBJ2-3 and V is TRBV7-8; 10 bases are shared with TRBD1. This CDR3 region has 16 residues. The germline gives CDR1 SGHVS, CDR2 FQNEAQ. V shed 5 bases, J shed 3 bases, and the junction held 8 bases outside the gene matches. In nucleotides, the CDR3 is TGTGCCAGCAGCACCGGACAGGGGGGGGTGACAGATACGCAGTATTTT. Amino acid sequence: CASSTGQGGVTDTQYF.

V is TRBV4-2 and J is TRBJ2-1; D possibly corresponds to TRBD2 (6 bases). Trimming stripped 0 bases from V and 3 bases from J, with 15 bases between. Per germline, CDR1 LGHNA and CDR2 YNFKEQ. This CDR3 region has 17 residues. CDR3 residues: CASSQDYGGDVYNEQFF. CDR3 coding DNA: TGTGCCAGCAGCCAAGACTACGGCGGGGACGTCTACAATGAGCAGTTCTTC.

This rearrangement joins TRBV28 to TRBJ2-7; TRBD1 or TRBD2 may be the D gene (6 bases each). CDR3 length equals 13 residues. Trimming cost V 10 bases and J 0 bases, with 13 bases left between them. CDR1 MDHEN and CDR2 SYDVKM come from the germline V gene. The CDR3 bases are TGTGCCACCTACGGGGGCGGCTCCTACGAGCAGTACTTC. Protein product: CATYGGGSYEQYF.

At least ten counts were recorded for this clonotype. CDR3 DNA: TGTGCCAGTAGGGTGGGCTTGGACACCGGGGAGCTGTTTTTT. It specifies CASRVGLDTGELFF. The chain uses TRBV19 and TRBJ2-2; D is undetermined. This CDR3 spans 14 amino acids. Trimming took off 6 bases at V and 3 bases at J, with 11 bases between the two ends. CDR1 and CDR2 (germline): LNHDA, SQIVND (reference sequence).

The rearrangement joins TRBV6-2 or TRBV6-3 to TRBJ2-1; TRBD1 matches at 7 bases. Germline CDR1 and CDR2: MNHEY and SVGEGT. CDR3 length: 16 residues. Trimming took 5 bases from V and 0 from J; bases not matched to a gene: 7. Here the CDR3 reads CASSATGQSSYNEQFF. CDR3 bases: TGTGCCAGCAGTGCTACGGGACAGAGCTCCTACAATGAGCAGTTCTTC.

V is TRBV3-1 and J is TRBJ1-6; the D is unclear. The CDR3 has 15 amino acids. V gave up 0 bases and J gave up 5 bases, with 8 bases separating them. Germline V gene lookup returns CDR1 LGHDT and CDR2 YNNKEL (reference sequence). The CDR3 reads CASSQENGDNSPLHF. CDR3 bases: TGTGCCAGCAGCCAAGAGAACGGGGATAATTCACCCCTCCACTTT.

This clonotype has ten or more counts. This rearrangement joins TRBV7-9 to TRBJ2-1, with a possible D match to TRBD1 (6 bases). Trimming left V 3 bases short and J 8 bases short, with 11 bases between. This CDR3 spans 13 amino acids. In germline, CDR1 is SEHNR, CDR2 FQNEAQ (reference sequence). CDR3 amino acids: CASSFNRVDEQFF. The CDR3 DNA sequence: TGTGCCAGCAGCTTTAACAGGGTTGATGAGCAGTTCTTC.

V is TRBV5-4 and J is TRBJ2-3; 16 nucleotides agree with TRBD2. The trim removed 4 bases at V and 7 bases at J, leaving 6 bases unmatched. The CDR3 covers 16 residues. The germline CDR1 and CDR2 sequences are SGHNT and YYREEE (reference sequence). CDR3 sequence: CASSTGTSGRAYTQYF. CDR3 nucleotide sequence: TGTGCCAGCAGCACAGGGACTAGCGGGAGGGCGTATACGCAGTATTTT.

This clonotype was observed at least ten times. The chain employs TRBV7-2 and TRBJ2-1; D remains unclear. V was trimmed by 0 bases and J by 7 bases, leaving 10 bases between them. Per the germline V gene, CDR1 is SGHTA and CDR2 is FQGNSA. There are 14 residues in the CDR3. The CDR3 region has the DNA TGTGCCAGCAGCTTAGCAGGGAACAGTAATGAGCAGTTCTTC. Translated: CASSLAGNSNEQFF.

This clonotype was seen many times. This chain links TRBV7-8 with TRBJ1-5, with a tentative D call TRBD1 (5 bases). CDR1 and CDR2 (germline): SGHVS, FQNEAQ. The V and J ends lost 0 bases and 9 bases respectively, with 15 bases between them. The CDR3 length is 15 residues. The DNA for the CDR3 is TGTGCCAGCAGCTTAGCAAGGCAGGGAAGGATGCCCCAGCATTTT. Amino acid sequence: CASSLARQGRMPQHF.

Only a few counts were recorded for this clonotype. The chain has TRBV19 and TRBJ1-1, with a tentative D call TRBD1 (6 bases). The CDR3 loop spans 13 amino acids. Looked up from germline, CDR1 is LNHDA and CDR2 is SQIVND (reference sequence). V lost 6 bases to trimming and J lost 5 bases, with 13 bases between them. In DNA form, the CDR3 reads TGTGCCAGTAGAACACAGGGTTTTACTGAAGCTTTCTTT. The encoded protein is CASRTQGFTEAFF. The full variable domain, its missing parts supplied by reference TRBV19 and TRBJ1-1, is DGGITQSPKYLFRKEGQNVTLSCEQNLNHDAMYWYRQDPGQGLRLIYYSQIVNDFQKGDIAEGYSVSREKKESFPLTVTSAQKNPTAFYLCASRTQGFTEAFFGQGTRLTVV.

Ten or more counts support this clonotype. The V call is TRBV3-1, the J call TRBJ1-3; D is uncertain. Trimming left V 5 bases short and J 1 base short, with 9 bases between. Per the germline V gene, CDR1 is LGHDT and CDR2 is YNNKEL (reference sequence). The CDR3 runs 14 residues. The CDR3 DNA reads as TGTGCCAGCAGCTCTTCGGAATCTGGAAACACCATATATTTT. Encoded protein: CASSSSESGNTIYF.

CDR3 nucleotides: TGTGCCAGCAGTTTAGTAGGGTCGACCCAGCATTTT. Its protein is CASSLVGSTQHF. The chain combines TRBV28 with TRBJ1-5; D remains unclear. Trimming removed 2 bases at V and 11 bases at J, with 10 bases between. The CDR3 is 12 amino acids. Germline V gene data show CDR1 as MDHEN and CDR2 as SYDVKM.

The chain carries TRBV6-1 and TRBJ2-7; D call uncertain. The V end was cut by 9 bases, the J end by 3 bases, with 12 bases between. Germline CDR1 and CDR2: MNHNS and SASEGT. CDR3 length: 12 amino acids. The CDR3 DNA is TGTGCCAGTAAAGCCAGAAACTACGAGCAGTACTTC. Protein product: CASKARNYEQYF.

This clonotype was seen a single time. This chain uses TRBV2 with TRBJ2-3; D gene ambiguous. Germline V gives CDR1 SNHLY, CDR2 FYNNEI. This CDR3 region has 12 residues. With 11 bases removed from V and 2 bases from J, the gap between germline ends came to 11 bases. The CDR3 spells CAVNNDTDTQYF. The CDR3 region has the DNA TGTGCCGTCAACAATGACACAGATACGCAGTATTTT.

The chain recombines TRBV9 with TRBJ2-5, with 7 bases fitting TRBD1. The CDR3 has 15 residues. V lost 5 bases to trimming and J lost 4 bases; unmatched junction nucleotides: 11. The germline CDR1 and CDR2 sequences are SGDLS and YYNGEE. CDR3: CASSANTGAGETQYF. The CDR3 nucleotides are TGTGCCAGCAGTGCAAACACAGGGGCCGGAGAGACCCAGTACTTC.

This clonotype was counted only a few times. The J gene is TRBJ2-1, the V gene TRBV24-1; D not resolved. V gave up 1 base and J gave up 8 bases, with 11 bases separating them. Germline CDR1 is KGHDR and CDR2 is SFDVKD. The length of the CDR3 is 14 residues. CDR3 region: CATSDFKGRDEQFF. The CDR3 DNA reads TGTGCCACCAGTGATTTTAAGGGTCGGGATGAGCAGTTCTTC.

This clonotype was found once. The chain combines TRBV5-1 with TRBJ1-2; maybe TRBD1 (5 bases). The length of the CDR3 is 17 residues. CDR1 and CDR2 (germline): SGHRS, YFSETQ. V shed 3 bases and J shed 4 bases, with 22 bases lying between them. The chain's CDR3 is CASSSRSRVQDIYGYTF. DNA for the CDR3: TGCGCCAGCAGCTCCCGATCCCGGGTCCAGGACATCTATGGCTACACCTTC.

The chain recombines TRBV6-5 with TRBJ2-3; D gene unclear. V gave up 2 bases and J gave up 0 bases, with 9 bases separating them. Germline V gene lookup returns CDR1 MNHEY and CDR2 SVGAGI. CDR3 length equals 15 residues. CDR3 residues: CASSYLGTSTDTQYF. In DNA form, the CDR3 reads TGTGCCAGCAGTTACCTCGGTACTAGCACAGATACGCAGTATTTT.

This clonotype was recorded many times. As DNA, the CDR3 is TGCAGTGCTCTAACAGGGACTGGAAACACCATATATTTT. Amino acids: CSALTGTGNTIYF. V gene TRBV20-1 combines with J gene TRBJ1-3; weak D call: TRBD1 (6 bases). The germline CDR1 and CDR2 sequences are DFQATT and SNEGSKA (reference sequence). The ends were cut back, 5 bases at V and 2 bases at J, with 10 bases in the middle. The CDR3 is 13 amino acids.

This clonotype was counted ten times or more. The CDR3 spells CASTGTANTEAFF. The DNA for the CDR3 is TGTGCCAGTACCGGGACGGCGAACACTGAAGCTTTCTTT. V usage is TRBV6-6 and J usage is TRBJ1-1; TRBD1 might be the D (5 bases). CDR1 and CDR2 (germline): MNHNY, SVGAGI (reference sequence). The V end lost 9 bases, the J end lost 1 base, and 12 bases lay between the germline ends. CDR3 size: 13 residues.

This clonotype was seen repeatedly, ten times or more. This sequence joins TRBV7-2 and TRBJ2-1; 9 nucleotides line up with TRBD2. Germline lookup yields CDR1 SGHTA and CDR2 FQGNSA. V was clipped by 1 base and J by 15 bases; unmatched bases: 10. The CDR3 is made up of 14 amino acids. CDR3 in amino acids: CASSLEGGRGGGFF. The CDR3 bases are TGTGCCAGCAGCTTAGAGGGCGGGCGGGGGGGTGGGTTCTTC.

The V call is TRBV27, the J call TRBJ2-3, with 7 nucleotides matching TRBD2. Unmatched junction bases numbered 11, after V lost 5 bases and J lost 0 bases. Germline lookup yields CDR1 MNHEY and CDR2 SMNVEV (reference sequence). The CDR3 is made up of 17 amino acids. The CDR3 DNA reads TGTGCCAGCAGTCCCATTTCAGGTAGCGGGAGCACAGATACGCAGTATTTT. As protein: CASSPISGSGSTDTQYF.

The chain has TRBV11-1 and TRBJ2-1, with unresolved D. The germline gives CDR1 SGHAT, CDR2 FQDESV (reference sequence). Trimming took off 5 bases at V and 8 bases at J, with 13 bases between the two ends. The CDR3 is 13 amino acids. DNA for the CDR3: TGTGCCAGCAGCCGTAGCCAGGAAGATGAGCAGTTCTTC. It specifies CASSRSQEDEQFF.

This rearrangement joins TRBV7-4 to TRBJ2-6, with no clear D. The germline CDR1 and CDR2 sequences are SGHVT and SQSDAQ. This CDR3 region has 16 residues. The V and J ends lost 5 bases and 0 bases respectively, with 11 bases between them. CDR3 sequence (DNA): TGTGCCAGCAGCGTTGACGGCCACTCTGGGGCCAACGTCCTGACTTTC. It yields the protein CASSVDGHSGANVLTF.

This clonotype was seen at least ten times. The chain employs TRBV7-8 and TRBJ2-6, with 12 nucleotides matching TRBD2. The V gene end was trimmed by 1 base and the J gene end by 0 bases; junction bases not matched to a gene: 10. The germline gives CDR1 SGHVS, CDR2 FQNEAQ. The CDR3 spans 21 residues. CDR3 residues: CASSLVLAGGLTRSGANVLTF. DNA of the CDR3: TGTGCCAGCAGCTTAGTCCTAGCGGGAGGGCTAACCCGCTCTGGGGCCAACGTCCTGACTTTC.